This T cell receptor (beta chain) stems from a study of T cell responses to AZD1222 COVID-19 vaccine. This CDR3 region has 13 residues. Per the germline V gene, CDR1 is SEHNR and CDR2 is FQNEAQ (reference sequence). Trimming took 3 bases from V and 5 from J, leaving 8 bases between them. Clones were read by immunoSEQ multiplex PCR, and TCRdb kept only the in-frame ones, dropping some. Of 110,000 or so clones in the sample, approximately 88% were seen once. The sample in question was peripheral blood, obtained 28 days after the second AZD1222 dose. The receptor's source is an adult who received the AZD1222 COVID-19 vaccine. This chain links TRBV7-9 with TRBJ2-1; D remains ambiguous. The CDR3 DNA follows: TGTGCCAGCAGCTTTCTTTTCCACAATGAGCAGTTCTTC. Translating gives CASSFLFHNEQFF.